This T cell receptor (beta chain) appears in the sequencing data of a study of blood T cell repertoires in COVID-19. Study-level background: Samples of COVID-19 (acute and convalescent) were obtained from the United States, Italy and Spain. Sources were T cells, B-cell-depleted T cells, or PBMCs; the material itself was cDNA or gDNA.

This clone was recorded once. This CDR3 region has 15 residues. The V gene's germline CDR1 is SNHLY and CDR2 FYNNEI. V was trimmed by 11 bases and J by 6 bases, leaving 26 bases between them. As processed by the authors: Estimation of nucleated cell counts was performed using reference gene primer amplification. The table came from immunoSEQ multiplex PCR; TCRdb's copy has only in-frame clones and leaves some out. For V, J and clone size, that table is used; D and trimming come from the DNA. The table includes approximately 70,000 clones, 75% to 95% detected once. This receptor was obtained from a human donor with active COVID-19. The donor label of this sample is uncertain. Sequenced material: peripheral blood. This chain connects TRBV2 to TRBJ2-7; tentative D call: TRBD2 (5 bases). The CDR3 sequence is CAVPNFRRPIGEQYF. CDR3 DNA: TGTGCCGTACCGAACTTCAGGAGGCCTATTGGCGAGCAGTACTTC. Using reference TRBV2 and TRBJ2-7 for the parts outside the CDR3, the full variable domain is EPEVTQTPSHQVTQMGQEVILRCVPISNHLYFYWYRQILGQKVEFLVSFYNNEISEKSEIFDDQFSVERPDGSNFTLKIRSTKLEDSAMYFCAVPNFRRPIGEQYFGPGTRLTVT.